This TCR beta chain derives from a study of blood T cell repertoires in COVID-19. The wider study: The United States, Italy and Spain provided the acute and convalescent COVID-19 samples. T cells, B-cell-depleted T cells, or PBMCs supplied cDNA or gDNA.

Methods used by the authors: Reference gene primer amplification yielded estimated nucleated cell counts. Using immunoSEQ multiplex PCR, the repertoire was profiled, and TCRdb retains in-frame clones only, with some absent. D and trimming come from the DNA, and the V and J calls and clone size come from that table. Of around 220,000 clones in the sample, roughly 80% are singletons; the top ten hold roughly 4.9%. The CDR3 sequence is 15 residues long. Trimming shortened V by 11 bases and J by 4 bases, and 18 bases separated the two germline ends. Germline loops: CDR1 MDHEN, CDR2 SYDVKM. This chain connects TRBV28 to TRBJ2-6; tentative D call: TRBD1 (5 bases). The sequencing sample was made of peripheral blood. The TCR sequence derives from a human donor in a cohort sampled during active COVID-19. DNA for the CDR3: TGTGCCGCCCAAAACCAGGGTCTCGGGGCCAACGTCCTGACTTTC. Protein: CAAQNQGLGANVLTF. The complete variable domain, with remaining parts taken from reference TRBV28 and TRBJ2-6, reads DVKVTQSSRYLVKRTGEKVFLECVQDMDHENMFWYRQDPGLGLRLIYFSYDVKMKEKGDIPEGYSVSREKKERFSLILESASTNQTSMYLCAAQNQGLGANVLTFGAGSRLTVL.